A selection of T cell receptor beta chains follows, all from one sample in a study of response to subunit inactivated influenza vaccine. TCRdb re-called the RT-PCR reads with MiXCR, one entry per CDR3 protein. This table holds roughly 570,000 distinct CDR3 sequences, around 15% found once. Sequencing was performed on PBMCs from blood, taken 12 days after vaccination. The receptors were gathered from a man aged 50 or older who received an inactivated influenza vaccine. Both conserved end residues are part of each CDR3. D genes are given only for firm matches. Not every row has a clone size; where given, it reads once, few, many or a size class.

abundance	v_gene	d_gene	j_gene	CDR3aa	CDR3nt
few	TRBV7-9	-	TRBJ2-1	CASSLTGINNEQFF	TGTGCCAGCAGCTTAACCGGGATCAACAATGAGCAGTTCTTC
-	TRBV6-1	-	TRBJ1-4	CASSEQGRNEKLFF	TGTGCCAGCAGTGAACAGGGGCGGAATGAGAAACTGTTTTTT
-	TRBV30	-	TRBJ2-5	CAWSADLQETQYF	TGTGCCTGGAGTGCAGACCTTCAGGAGACCCAGTACTTC
few	TRBV6-1	-	TRBJ1-5	CASSDPHLEPQHF	TGTGCCAGCAGTGATCCCCACCTAGAGCCCCAGCATTTT
-	TRBV7-9	-	TRBJ1-4	CASSFGGPSNEKLFF	TGTGCCAGCAGCTTCGGGGGCCCTTCTAATGAAAAACTGTTTTTT
few	TRBV14	TRBD1	TRBJ2-7	CASSQTNRGEQYF	TGTGCCAGCAGCCAAACGAACAGGGGCGAGCAGTACTTC
-	TRBV5-1	-	TRBJ2-1	CASSLYVSAYNEQFF	TGCGCCAGCAGCTTGTATGTTAGCGCTTACAATGAGCAGTTCTTC
many	TRBV28	TRBD1	TRBJ2-7	CASSSTGFSYEQYF	TGTGCCAGCAGTTCGACAGGGTTCAGCTACGAGCAGTACTTC
many	TRBV5-1	-	TRBJ2-3	CASSLGSSSSTDTQYF	TGCGCCAGCAGCCTAGGGTCTTCATCTAGCACAGATACGCAGTATTTT
few	TRBV27	TRBD2	TRBJ2-7	CASSLSGLVSTYEQYF	TGTGCCAGCAGTTTATCAGGACTAGTCTCCACCTACGAGCAGTACTTC
few	TRBV12-3/TRBV12-4	TRBD1	TRBJ1-4	CASGDRVSNEKLFF	TGTGCCAGCGGTGACAGGGTCAGTAATGAAAAACTGTTTTTT
few	TRBV7-9	TRBD1	TRBJ2-5	CASSSSGGRETQYF	TGTGCCAGCAGCTCCTCAGGGGGCCGAGAGACCCAGTACTTC
-	TRBV5-1	-	TRBJ2-5	CASSPRWAEETQYF	TGCGCCAGCAGCCCTAGATGGGCAGAAGAGACCCAGTACTTC
many	TRBV7-2	-	TRBJ2-5	CASRGNQETQYF	TGTGCCAGCAGGGGGAATCAAGAGACCCAGTACTTC
-	TRBV9	-	TRBJ2-5	CASSGGPRYQETQYF	TGTGCCAGCAGCGGCGGGCCCAGGTACCAAGAGACCCAGTACTTC
-	TRBV10-1	-	TRBJ2-5	CASSGRGGETQYF	TGCGCCAGCAGTGGACGGGGCGGTGAGACCCAGTACTTC
few	TRBV6-5	TRBD1	TRBJ2-7	CASSYTRTGGLYEQYF	TGTGCCAGCAGTTACACCCGGACAGGGGGCCTCTACGAGCAGTACTTC
many	TRBV2	TRBD1	TRBJ1-1	CAGRQGNTEAFF	TGTGCCGGGAGACAGGGTAACACTGAAGCTTTCTTT
-	TRBV5-1	-	TRBJ2-7	CASSLADTGGEQYF	TGCGCCAGCAGCTTGGCCGACACCGGTGGAGAGCAGTACTTC
-	TRBV15	TRBD1	TRBJ2-5	CATSSGTEETQYF	TGTGCCACCAGCAGCGGGACAGAAGAGACCCAGTACTTC
few	TRBV6-1	TRBD1	TRBJ2-1	CASSVNRGNEQFF	TGTGCCAGCAGTGTCAACAGGGGGAATGAGCAGTTCTTC
few	TRBV7-2	-	TRBJ2-3	CASSLIRGHPSTDTQYF	TGTGCCAGCAGCTTAATTCGAGGGCATCCCTCCACAGATACGCAGTATTTT
many	TRBV7-9	TRBD1	TRBJ1-4	CASSFNFQGAEEKLFF	TGTGCCAGCAGCTTCAATTTCCAGGGGGCGGAAGAAAAACTGTTTTTT